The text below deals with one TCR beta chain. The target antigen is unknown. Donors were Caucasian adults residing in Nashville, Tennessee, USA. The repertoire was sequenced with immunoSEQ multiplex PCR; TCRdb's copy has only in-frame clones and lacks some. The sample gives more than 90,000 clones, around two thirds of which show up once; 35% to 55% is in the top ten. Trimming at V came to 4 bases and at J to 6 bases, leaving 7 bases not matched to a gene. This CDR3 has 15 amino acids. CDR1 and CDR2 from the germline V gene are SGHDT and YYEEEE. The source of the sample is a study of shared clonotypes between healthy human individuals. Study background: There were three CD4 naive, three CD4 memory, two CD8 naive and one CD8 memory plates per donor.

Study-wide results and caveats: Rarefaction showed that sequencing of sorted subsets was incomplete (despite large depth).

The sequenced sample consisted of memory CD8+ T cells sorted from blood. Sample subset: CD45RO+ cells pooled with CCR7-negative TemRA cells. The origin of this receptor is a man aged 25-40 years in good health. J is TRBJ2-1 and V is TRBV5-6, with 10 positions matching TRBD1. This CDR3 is CASSGGQGFINEQFF. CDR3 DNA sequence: TGTGCCAGCAGCGGGGGACAGGGGTTCATCAATGAGCAGTTCTTC.